This record covers a single TCR beta chain. Its antigen is currently unknown. This sample is drawn from a study of shared clonotypes between healthy human individuals. The study's findings and limits: Clonotype sharing across donors was expected to vary with sequencing depth.

At deep level, the assay was performed. Authors' data handling: Filtering differed, since immunoSEQ gave only junction sequences and no quality scores. Method: immunoSEQ multiplex PCR; TCRdb's copy keeps in-frame clones and lacks some. V and J calls and clone size are those listed in that table; D and trimming were worked out from the DNA. The table includes 600,000 to 800,000 clones, 72% detected once. Per germline, CDR1 MRHNA and CDR2 SNTAGT. The V gene lost 5 bases and the J gene lost 9 bases, with 20 bases spanning the gap. The CDR3 has 15 residues. The chain recombines TRBV6-4 with TRBJ2-1; TRBD2 is a possible D gene (6 bases). What was sequenced was memory CD4+ T cells sorted from blood. Specified subset: CD45RA-negative fraction. The origin of this receptor is a woman aged 30 to 39 in good health. The CDR3 protein is CASSPPARDTSEQFF. In DNA form, the CDR3 reads TGTGCCAGCAGTCCTCCGGCGCGGGATACTAGTGAGCAGTTCTTC.